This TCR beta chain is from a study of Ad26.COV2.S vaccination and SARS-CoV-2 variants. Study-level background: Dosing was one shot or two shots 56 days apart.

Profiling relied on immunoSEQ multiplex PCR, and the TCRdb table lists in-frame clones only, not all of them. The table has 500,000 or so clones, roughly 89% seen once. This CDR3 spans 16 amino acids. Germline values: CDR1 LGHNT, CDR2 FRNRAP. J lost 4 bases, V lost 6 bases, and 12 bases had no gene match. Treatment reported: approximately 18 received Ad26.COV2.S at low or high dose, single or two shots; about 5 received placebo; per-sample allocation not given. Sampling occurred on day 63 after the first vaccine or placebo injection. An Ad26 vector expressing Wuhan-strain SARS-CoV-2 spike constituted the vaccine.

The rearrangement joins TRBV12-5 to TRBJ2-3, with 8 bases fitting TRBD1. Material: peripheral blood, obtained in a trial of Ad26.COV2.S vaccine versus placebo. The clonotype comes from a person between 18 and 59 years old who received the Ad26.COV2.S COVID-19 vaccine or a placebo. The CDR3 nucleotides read TGTGCTAGTGGGACATATTACAGGGGGTGGGCAGATACGCAGTATTTT. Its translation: CASGTYYRGWADTQYF. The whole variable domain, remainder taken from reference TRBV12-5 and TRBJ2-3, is DARVTQTPRHKVTEMGQEVTMRCQPILGHNTVFWYRQTMMQGLELLAYFRNRAPLDDSGMPKDRFSAEMPDATLATLKIQPSEPRDSAVYFCASGTYYRGWADTQYFGPGTRLTVL.